Following are 16 T cell receptor beta chains from one sample sequenced in a study of blood T cells in healthy people across ages. Using a J-beta primer mix together with a sample-barcoded 5' primer, a second PCR was run for about 6 to 12 cycles. TCRdb itself ran the 5' RACE reads through MiXCR, one entry per CDR3 protein. Of about 1.8 million distinct CDR3 sequences listed, roughly 49% were seen once; the top ten hold more than 2%. The sample consisted of blood. These receptors all stem from a woman between 40 and 50 years old in good health.

The CDR3, as DNA: TGTGCCAGCAGCCAAGATCTCCAGGGGGTAAACGAGCAGTACTTC. Protein sequence: CASSQDLQGVNEQYF. The chain carries TRBV3-1 and TRBJ2-4; TRBD1 agrees at 7 bases. The assigned J gene may be wrong: the sequence end matches TRBJ2-7 better. In germline, CDR1 is LGHDT, CDR2 YNNKEL (reference sequence). The CDR3 is 15 amino acids.

This clonotype was detected only a few times. The V gene is TRBV6-2 or TRBV6-3, the J gene TRBJ2-7; 8 bases map to TRBD2. The CDR3 is made up of 14 amino acids. CDR1 is MNHEY, CDR2 SVGEGT, per germline. The J segment lost 3 bases and the V segment lost 2 bases, leaving 3 bases of the junction unmatched. The CDR3 loop reads CASSYLTSGYEQYF. CDR3 nucleotide sequence: TGTGCCAGCAGTTACCTTACTAGCGGCTACGAGCAGTACTTC.

This clonotype showed up just a few times. This rearrangement joins TRBV5-1 to TRBJ2-5; possible D gene TRBD1, 6 bases. The germline V and J ends were trimmed by 7 bases and 5 bases, with 12 bases remaining between them. Germline-derived CDR1 and CDR2 are SGHRS and YFSETQ. CDR3 length equals 12 residues. The CDR3 loop is CASGTGMETQYF. CDR3 nucleotides: TGCGCCAGCGGAACAGGGATGGAGACCCAGTACTTC.

The J gene is TRBJ1-5, the V gene TRBV6-2 or TRBV6-3; no clear D. The CDR3 is 15 residues long. The V and J ends lost 3 bases and 6 bases respectively, with 15 bases between them. From germline, CDR1 is MNHEY and CDR2 SVGEGT. The DNA for the CDR3 is TGTGCCAGCAGTTATGAAGGTTTAGGGAGTCAGCCCCAGCATTTT. Protein product: CASSYEGLGSQPQHF.

This chain connects TRBV18 to TRBJ2-7; 7 nucleotides agree with TRBD1. Unmatched junction bases numbered 11, after V lost 6 bases and J lost 0 bases. Germline-derived CDR1 and CDR2 are KGHSH and LQKENI. The CDR3 spans 16 residues. The CDR3 here is CASSPSTGTSSYEQYF. The CDR3 bases are TGTGCCAGCTCTCCCTCGACAGGGACCAGCTCCTACGAGCAGTACTTC. Using reference TRBV18 and TRBJ2-7 for the parts outside the CDR3, the full variable domain is NAGVMQNPRHLVRRRGQEARLRCSPMKGHSHVYWYRQLPEEGLKFMVYLQKENIIDESGMPKERFSAEFPKEGPSILRIQQVVRGDSAAYFCASSPSTGTSSYEQYFGPGTRLTVT.

This clonotype was detected only a few times. The gene calls are TRBV27 and TRBJ1-2; TRBD1 aligns across 7 bases. Trimming cost V 4 bases and J 0 bases; bases outside gene matches: 8. CDR1 is MNHEY and CDR2 is SMNVEV in the germline V gene (reference sequence). The CDR3 is 16 residues long. The CDR3 sequence is CASSSIWDRTNYGYTF. CDR3 DNA sequence: TGTGCCAGCAGTTCGATTTGGGACAGAACTAACTATGGCTACACCTTC.

This clonotype was observed a handful of times. V is TRBV29-1 and J is TRBJ2-5, with 9 bases lining up with TRBD1. Germline V CDR1 and CDR2: SQVTM, ANQGSEA. CDR3 length equals 15 residues. The J segment lost 3 bases and the V segment lost 2 bases, leaving 7 bases of the junction unmatched. The CDR3 DNA reads as TGCAGCGTTGAATGGGGGGACAGGGAGGAAGAGACCCAGTACTTC. Its translation is CSVEWGDREEETQYF. Together with reference TRBV29-1 and TRBJ2-5, the CDR3 gives the full variable domain: SAVISQKPSRDICQRGTSLTIQCQVDSQVTMMFWYRQQPGQSLTLIATANQGSEATYESGFVIDKFPISRPNLTFSTLTVSNMSPEDSSIYLCSVEWGDREEETQYFGPGTRLLVL.

This clonotype has at least ten counts. CDR3 region: CASSPQGSETQYF. In DNA, the CDR3 is TGCGCCAGCAGCCCGCAGGGTTCGGAGACCCAGTACTTC. This chain joins TRBV4-3 and TRBJ2-5; possibly TRBD1 for D (5 bases). The ends were cut back, 4 bases at V and 5 bases at J, with 11 bases in the middle. The CDR3 is 13 residues long. Germline loops: CDR1 LGHNA, CDR2 YSLEER.

CDR3 sequence reads: CASSFGPQGGFETQYF. CDR3 bases: TGTGCCAGCAGCTTTGGGCCGCAGGGGGGTTTCGAGACCCAGTACTTC. V and J are TRBV11-2 and TRBJ2-7, with D possibly being TRBD1 (7 bases). The end of the DNA aligns better with TRBJ2-5, so the J call may be wrong. Germline assignment: CDR1 SGHAT and CDR2 FQNNGV. The CDR3 consists of 16 residues.

The table lists this clonotype with a few counts. V and J are TRBV5-1 and TRBJ2-3; no clear D. V was trimmed by 0 bases and J by 2 bases, leaving 10 bases between them. Germline V lookup: CDR1 SGHRS, CDR2 YFSETQ. CDR3 size: 15 residues. CDR3 region: CASSLAPSFTDTQYF. CDR3 bases: TGCGCCAGCAGCTTGGCCCCGAGTTTCACAGATACGCAGTATTTT.

This clonotype occurred a few times. This chain joins TRBV3-1 and TRBJ2-5; maybe TRBD2 (5 bases). Trimming took 3 bases from V and 6 from J, leaving 11 bases between them. The CDR3 extends over 13 amino acids. The germline V gene has CDR1 LGHDT and CDR2 YNNKEL (reference sequence). This CDR3 is CASSHTRIQTQYF. The CDR3 DNA reads as TGTGCCAGCAGCCATACTAGAATCCAGACCCAGTACTTC.

The chain couples TRBV7-9 to TRBJ2-1, with D unresolved. Germline values: CDR1 SEHNR, CDR2 FQNEAQ (reference sequence). This CDR3 has 12 residues. The V gene lost 5 bases and the J gene lost 10 bases, with 12 bases spanning the gap. The CDR3 loop is CASSPSDPEQFF. DNA for the CDR3: TGTGCCAGCAGCCCATCAGACCCCGAGCAGTTCTTC.

The chain carries TRBV20-1 and TRBJ2-5; D gene ambiguous. This CDR3 has 13 amino acids. V lost 3 bases and J lost 10, with 18 bases in between. CDR1 and CDR2 (germline): DFQATT, SNEGSKA (reference sequence). The chain's CDR3 is CSARIPIGVIQYF. The CDR3 nucleotides read TGCAGTGCTAGGATCCCGATAGGTGTGATCCAGTACTTC.

This chain links TRBV3-1 with TRBJ2-1, with D possibly being TRBD2 (7 bases). Per the germline V gene, CDR1 is LGHDT and CDR2 is YNNKEL (reference sequence). The length of the CDR3 is 14 residues. CDR3 DNA: TGTGCGTCTGGCGGGGGCTACTCCTACAATGAGCAGTTCTTC. Amino acids: CASGGGYSYNEQFF.

The chain links TRBV5-6 to TRBJ2-1; no clear D. The CDR3 has 15 amino acids. The germline gives CDR1 SGHDT, CDR2 YYEEEE. Trimming removed 0 bases at V and 2 bases at J, with 9 bases between. CDR3 loop: CASSLGLEAYNEQFF. CDR3 DNA: TGTGCCAGCAGCTTGGGTCTAGAAGCCTACAATGAGCAGTTCTTC.

This clonotype appeared a single time. The chain carries TRBV27 and TRBJ2-5, with a weak D call TRBD1 (5 bases). The last part of the DNA fits TRBJ2-7 better; the J call may be wrong. Germline assignment: CDR1 MNHEY and CDR2 SMNVEV (reference sequence). The CDR3 is 13 residues long. For the CDR3, the DNA is TGTGCCAGCAACCAGGGTAGGATGGACGAGCAGTACTTC. This gives the protein CASNQGRMDEQYF.